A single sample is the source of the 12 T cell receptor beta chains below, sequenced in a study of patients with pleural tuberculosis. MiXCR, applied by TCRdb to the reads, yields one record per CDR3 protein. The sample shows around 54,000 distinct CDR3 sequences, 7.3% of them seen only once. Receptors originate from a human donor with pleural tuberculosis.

The CDR3: CASSIASSSYEQYF. DNA for the CDR3: TGTGCCAGCTCTATAGCTAGTAGCTCCTACGAGCAGTACTTC. The rearrangement joins TRBV18 to TRBJ2-7; D is uncertain. Germline V CDR1 and CDR2: KGHSH, LQKENI. Trimming took 6 bases from V and 0 from J, leaving 12 bases between them. The CDR3 consists of 14 residues. The full variable domain, in which reference TRBV18 and TRBJ2-7 provide the parts outside the CDR3, is NAGVMQNPRHLVRRRGQEARLRCSPMKGHSHVYWYRQLPEEGLKFMVYLQKENIIDESGMPKERFSAEFPKEGPSILRIQQVVRGDSAAYFCASSIASSSYEQYFGPGTRLTVT.

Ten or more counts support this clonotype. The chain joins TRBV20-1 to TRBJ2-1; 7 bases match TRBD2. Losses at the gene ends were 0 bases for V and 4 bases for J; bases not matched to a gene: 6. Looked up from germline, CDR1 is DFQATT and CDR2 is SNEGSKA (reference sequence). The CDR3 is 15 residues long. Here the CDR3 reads CSARDSGGAYNEQFF. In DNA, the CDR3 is TGCAGTGCTAGAGATTCGGGAGGAGCTTACAATGAGCAGTTCTTC.

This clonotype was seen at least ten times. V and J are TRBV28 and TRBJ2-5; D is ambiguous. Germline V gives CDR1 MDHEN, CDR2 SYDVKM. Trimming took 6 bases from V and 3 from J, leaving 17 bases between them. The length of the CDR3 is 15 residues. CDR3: CASSETRKRKETQYF. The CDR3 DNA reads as TGTGCCAGCAGCGAAACCAGGAAAAGGAAAGAGACCCAGTACTTC.

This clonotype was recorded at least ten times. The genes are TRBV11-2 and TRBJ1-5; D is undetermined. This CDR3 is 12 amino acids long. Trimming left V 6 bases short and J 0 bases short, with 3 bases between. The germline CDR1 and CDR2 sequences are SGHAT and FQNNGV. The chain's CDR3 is CASRISNQPQHF. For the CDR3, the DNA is TGTGCCAGCAGGATTAGCAATCAGCCCCAGCATTTT. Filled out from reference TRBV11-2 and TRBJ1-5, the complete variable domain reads EAGVAQSPRYKIIEKRQSVAFWCNPISGHATLYWYQQILGQGPKLLIQFQNNGVVDDSQLPKDRFSAERLKGVDSTLKIQPAKLEDSAVYLCASRISNQPQHFGDGTRLSIL.

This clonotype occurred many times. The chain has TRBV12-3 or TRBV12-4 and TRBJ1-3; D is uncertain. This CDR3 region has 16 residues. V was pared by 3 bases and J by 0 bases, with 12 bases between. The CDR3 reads CASSFGPGSSGNTIYF. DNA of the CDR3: TGTGCCAGCAGTTTTGGTCCGGGGAGCTCTGGAAACACCATATATTTT.

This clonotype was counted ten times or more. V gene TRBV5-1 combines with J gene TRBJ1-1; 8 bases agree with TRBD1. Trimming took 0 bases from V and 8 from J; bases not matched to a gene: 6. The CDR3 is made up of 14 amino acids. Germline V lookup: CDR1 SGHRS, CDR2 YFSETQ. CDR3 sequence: CASSLAQGAIEAFF. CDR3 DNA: TGCGCCAGCAGCTTGGCCCAGGGGGCTATCGAAGCTTTCTTT.

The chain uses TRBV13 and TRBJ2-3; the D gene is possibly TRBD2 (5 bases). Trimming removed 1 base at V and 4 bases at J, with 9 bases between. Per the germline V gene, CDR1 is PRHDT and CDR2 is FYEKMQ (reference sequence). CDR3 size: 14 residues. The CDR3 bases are TGTGCCAGCAGCTTAGCCGGAGGTTCAGATACGCAGTATTTT. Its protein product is CASSLAGGSDTQYF.

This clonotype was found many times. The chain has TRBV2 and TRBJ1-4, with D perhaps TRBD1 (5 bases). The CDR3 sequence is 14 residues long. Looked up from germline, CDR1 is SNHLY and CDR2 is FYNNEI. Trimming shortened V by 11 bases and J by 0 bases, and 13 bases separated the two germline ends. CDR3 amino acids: CAGTVTATNEKLFF. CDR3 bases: TGTGCCGGGACTGTGACTGCAACTAATGAAAAACTGTTTTTT.

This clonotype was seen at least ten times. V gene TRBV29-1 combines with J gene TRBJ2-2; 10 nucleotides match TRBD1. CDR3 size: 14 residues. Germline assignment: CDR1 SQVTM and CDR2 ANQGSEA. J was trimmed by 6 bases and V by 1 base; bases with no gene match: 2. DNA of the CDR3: TGCAGCGTTGAAGGGGACAGGGGCCCCGGGGAGCTGTTTTTT. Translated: CSVEGDRGPGELFF.

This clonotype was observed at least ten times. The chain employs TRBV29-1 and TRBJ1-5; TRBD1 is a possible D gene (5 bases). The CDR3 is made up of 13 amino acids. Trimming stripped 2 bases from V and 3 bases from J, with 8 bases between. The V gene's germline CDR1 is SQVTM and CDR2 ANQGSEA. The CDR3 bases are TGCAGCGTTGAATCAGGGAACAATCAGCCCCAGCATTTT. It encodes CSVESGNNQPQHF.

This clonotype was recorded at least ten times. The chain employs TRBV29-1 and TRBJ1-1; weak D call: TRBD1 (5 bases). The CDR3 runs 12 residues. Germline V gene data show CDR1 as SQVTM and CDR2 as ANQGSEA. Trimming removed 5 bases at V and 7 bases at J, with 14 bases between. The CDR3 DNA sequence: TGCAGCGTTTTGGGACTGAAGAATGAAGCTTTCTTT. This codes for CSVLGLKNEAFF.

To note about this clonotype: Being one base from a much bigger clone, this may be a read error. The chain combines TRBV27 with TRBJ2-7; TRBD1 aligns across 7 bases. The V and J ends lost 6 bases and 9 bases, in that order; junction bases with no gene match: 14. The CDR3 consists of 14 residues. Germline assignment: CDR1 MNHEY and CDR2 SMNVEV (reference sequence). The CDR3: CASRPNYRGVGQYF. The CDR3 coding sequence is TGTGCCAGCAGACCAAACTACAGGGGCGTGGGGCAGTACTTC.